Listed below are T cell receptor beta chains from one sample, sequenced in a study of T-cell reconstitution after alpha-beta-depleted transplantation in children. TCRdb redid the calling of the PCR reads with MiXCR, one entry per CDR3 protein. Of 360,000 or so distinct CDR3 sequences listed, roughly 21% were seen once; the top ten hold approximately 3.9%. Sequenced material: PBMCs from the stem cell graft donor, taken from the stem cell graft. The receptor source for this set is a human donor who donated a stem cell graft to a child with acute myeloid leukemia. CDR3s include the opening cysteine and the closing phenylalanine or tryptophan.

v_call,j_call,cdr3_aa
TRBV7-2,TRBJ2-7,CASRPTSGEQYF
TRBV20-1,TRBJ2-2,CSASPGRDTGELFF
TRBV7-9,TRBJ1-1,CASSLPEQGDTEAFF
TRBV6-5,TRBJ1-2,CASSYSFRQAYGYTF
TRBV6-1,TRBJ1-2,CASRSGQFPWGYTF
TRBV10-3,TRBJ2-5,CAISGANEKYQETQYF
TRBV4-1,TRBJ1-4,CASSVRTVEKLFF
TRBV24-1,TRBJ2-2,CATSERTVTGELFF
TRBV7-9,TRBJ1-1,CASSATVEAFF
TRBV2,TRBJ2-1,CASSADRAAYNEQFF
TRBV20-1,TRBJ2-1,CSALVGWGEQFF
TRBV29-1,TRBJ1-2,CSMYQSPYGYTF
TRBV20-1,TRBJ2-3,CSVTRTGGRDTQYF
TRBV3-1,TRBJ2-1,CASSRGTYFEQFF
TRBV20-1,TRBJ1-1,CSARTGTNTEAFF
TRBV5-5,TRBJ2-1,CASSRGPSGSFEFF
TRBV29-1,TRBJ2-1,CSVERRYNEQFF